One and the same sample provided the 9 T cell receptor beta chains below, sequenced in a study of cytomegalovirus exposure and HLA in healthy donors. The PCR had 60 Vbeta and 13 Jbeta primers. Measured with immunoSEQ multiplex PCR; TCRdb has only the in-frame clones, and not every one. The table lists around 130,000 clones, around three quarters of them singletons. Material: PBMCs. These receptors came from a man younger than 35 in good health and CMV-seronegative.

The DNA for the CDR3 is TGTGCCAGCAGTGACAGTAGGGCAGGGGGCTACGAGCAGTACTTC. Translating gives CASSDSRAGGYEQYF. The chain has TRBV2 and TRBJ2-7; 7 nucleotides match TRBD1. The CDR3 is 15 amino acids. With 3 bases clipped from V and 3 bases from J, the junction kept 8 bases outside the gene matches. CDR1 is SNHLY and CDR2 is FYNNEI in the germline V gene.

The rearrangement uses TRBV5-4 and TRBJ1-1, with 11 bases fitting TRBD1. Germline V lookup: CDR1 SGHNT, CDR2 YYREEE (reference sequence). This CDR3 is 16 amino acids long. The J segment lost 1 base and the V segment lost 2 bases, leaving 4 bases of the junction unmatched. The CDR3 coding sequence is TGTGCCAGCAGCTTAGGACAGGGGGCAGGGAACACTGAAGCTTTCTTT. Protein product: CASSLGQGAGNTEAFF. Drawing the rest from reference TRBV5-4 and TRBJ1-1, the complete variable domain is ETGVTQSPTHLIKTRGQQVTLRCSSQSGHNTVSWYQQALGQGPQFIFQYYREEENGRGNFPPRFSGLQFPNYSSELNVNALELDDSALYLCASSLGQGAGNTEAFFGQGTRLTVV.

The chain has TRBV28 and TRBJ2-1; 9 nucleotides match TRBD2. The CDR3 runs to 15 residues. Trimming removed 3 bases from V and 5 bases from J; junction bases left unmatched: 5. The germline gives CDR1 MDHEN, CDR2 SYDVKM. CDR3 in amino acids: CASSFAGGPDNEQFF. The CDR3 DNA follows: TGTGCCAGCAGTTTCGCGGGAGGGCCTGACAATGAGCAGTTCTTC.

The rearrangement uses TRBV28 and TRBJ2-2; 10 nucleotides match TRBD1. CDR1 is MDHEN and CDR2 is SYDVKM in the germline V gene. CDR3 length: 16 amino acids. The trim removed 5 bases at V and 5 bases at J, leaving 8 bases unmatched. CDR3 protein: CASSSAGTGETGELFF. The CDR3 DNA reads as TGTGCCAGCAGTAGCGCCGGGACAGGGGAGACCGGGGAGCTGTTTTTT.

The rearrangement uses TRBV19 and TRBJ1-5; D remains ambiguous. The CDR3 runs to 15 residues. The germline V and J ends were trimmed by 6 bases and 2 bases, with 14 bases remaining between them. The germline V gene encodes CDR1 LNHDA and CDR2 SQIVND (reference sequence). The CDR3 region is CASSGTRYGNQPQHF. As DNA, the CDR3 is TGTGCCAGTAGCGGAACTAGATATGGCAATCAGCCCCAGCATTTT.

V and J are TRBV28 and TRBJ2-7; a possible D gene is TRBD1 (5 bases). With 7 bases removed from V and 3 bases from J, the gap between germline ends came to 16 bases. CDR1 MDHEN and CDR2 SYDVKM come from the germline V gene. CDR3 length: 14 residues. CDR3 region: CASKRDRLLYEQYF. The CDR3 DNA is TGTGCCAGCAAACGAGACAGACTCCTCTACGAGCAGTACTTC.

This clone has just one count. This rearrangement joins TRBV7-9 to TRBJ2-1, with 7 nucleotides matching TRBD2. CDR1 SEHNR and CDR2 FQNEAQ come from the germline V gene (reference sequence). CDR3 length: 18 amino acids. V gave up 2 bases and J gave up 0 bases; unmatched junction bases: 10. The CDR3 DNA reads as TGTGCCAGCAGCTTACTACTTAGCGGGTCTAGCTCCTACAATGAGCAGTTCTTC. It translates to CASSLLLSGSSSYNEQFF. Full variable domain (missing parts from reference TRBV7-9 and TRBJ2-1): DTGVSQNPRHKITKRGQNVTFRCDPISEHNRLYWYRQTLGQGPEFLTYFQNEAQLEKSRLLSDRFSAERPKGSFSTLEIQRTEQGDSAMYLCASSLLLSGSSSYNEQFFGPGTRLTVL.

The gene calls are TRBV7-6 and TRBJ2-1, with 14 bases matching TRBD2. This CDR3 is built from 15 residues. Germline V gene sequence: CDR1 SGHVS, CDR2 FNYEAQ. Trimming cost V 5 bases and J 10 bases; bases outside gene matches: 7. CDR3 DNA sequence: TGTGCCAGCAGCCTAGGGACTAGCGGGAGCGGGGAGCAGTTCTTC. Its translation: CASSLGTSGSGEQFF.

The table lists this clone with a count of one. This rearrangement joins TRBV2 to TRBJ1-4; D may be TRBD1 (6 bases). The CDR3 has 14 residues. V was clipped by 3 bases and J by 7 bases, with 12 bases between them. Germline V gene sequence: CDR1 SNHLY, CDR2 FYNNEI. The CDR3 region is CASSDGQRGEKLFF. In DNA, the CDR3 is TGTGCCAGCAGTGATGGACAGAGGGGTGAAAAACTGTTTTTT.